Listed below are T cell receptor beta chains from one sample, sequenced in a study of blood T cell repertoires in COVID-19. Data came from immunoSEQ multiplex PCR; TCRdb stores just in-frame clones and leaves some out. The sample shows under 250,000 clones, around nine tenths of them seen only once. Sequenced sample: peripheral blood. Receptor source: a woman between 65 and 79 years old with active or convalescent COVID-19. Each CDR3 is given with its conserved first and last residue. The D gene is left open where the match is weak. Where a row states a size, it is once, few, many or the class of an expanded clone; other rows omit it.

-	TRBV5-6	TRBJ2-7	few	TGTGCCAGCAGCCCTCTGACCGGGGGGCGCTACGAGCAGTACTTC	CASSPLTGGRYEQYF
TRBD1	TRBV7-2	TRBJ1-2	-	TGTGCCAGCAGCGTCCCAGGGGGGAATGGCTACACCTTC	CASSVPGGNGYTF
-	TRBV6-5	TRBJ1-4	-	TGTGCCAGCTCTGGGGGCCTTTGGACAGTTGAAAAACTGTTTTTT	CASSGGLWTVEKLFF
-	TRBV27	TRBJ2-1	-	TGTGCCAGCAGTTACCGAGGGGGGGACTTTTACAATGAGCAGTTCTTC	CASSYRGGDFYNEQFF
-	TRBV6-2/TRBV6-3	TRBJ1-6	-	TGTGCCAGCAGTTCGAACAGCCCTCTGAATTCACCCCTCCACTTT	CASSSNSPLNSPLHF
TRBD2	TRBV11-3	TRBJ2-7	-	TGCGCCAGCAGCAGAACTAGCGGGGGGGCTTACGAGCAGTACTTC	CASSRTSGGAYEQYF
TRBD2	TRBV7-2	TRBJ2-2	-	TGTGCCAGCGGAGCGGGGGCCCCGAACACCGGGGAGCTGTTTTTT	CASGAGAPNTGELFF
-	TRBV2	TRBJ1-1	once	TGTGCCAGTCTACAGGACCAGAACACTGAAGCTTTCTTT	CASLQDQNTEAFF
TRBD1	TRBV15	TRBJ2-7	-	TGTGCCACCAGCAGTAACAGGGGGCTCAGCGAGCAGTACTTC	CATSSNRGLSEQYF
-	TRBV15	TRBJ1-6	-	TGTGCCACCAGCTTACCGCAGGGAAGACCCCTCCACTTT	CATSLPQGRPLHF
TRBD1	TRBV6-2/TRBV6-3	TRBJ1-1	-	TGTGCCAGCAGTTATCCCGGGACAGGGACATTTACGAACACTGAAGCTTTCTTT	CASSYPGTGTFTNTEAFF
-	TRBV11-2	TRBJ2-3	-	TGTGCCAGCAGCCCCAGAATGGGGGGAGCAGATACGCAGTATTTT	CASSPRMGGADTQYF
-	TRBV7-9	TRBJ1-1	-	TGTGCCAGCAGCTTCGATCCAGGGGTCGTGAACACTGAAGCTTTCTTT	CASSFDPGVVNTEAFF
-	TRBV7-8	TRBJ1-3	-	TGTGCCAGCAGTCGCGGCAGAGTAAACTCTGGAAACACCATATATTTT	CASSRGRVNSGNTIYF
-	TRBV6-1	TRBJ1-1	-	TGTGCCAGCAGTGAGAGAGGGAGGGGGACTGAAGCTTTCTTT	CASSERGRGTEAFF
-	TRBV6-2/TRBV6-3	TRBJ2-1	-	TGTGCCAGCAGTCGCCCCAGCCGGGTCCCTTCCTACAATGAGCAGTTCTTC	CASSRPSRVPSYNEQFF
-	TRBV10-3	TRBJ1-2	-	TGTGCCATCAGTGAGTCGGGAGGCCCAGGCGTTTACGGTGGCTACACCTTC	CAISESGGPGVYGGYTF
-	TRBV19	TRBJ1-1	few	TGTGCCAGCCCGACAGGCAGTGGCACTGAAGCTTTCTTT	CASPTGSGTEAFF
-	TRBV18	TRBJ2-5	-	TGTGCCAGCTCACCATCGGAAGAGACCCAGTACTTC	CASSPSEETQYF
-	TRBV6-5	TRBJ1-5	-	TGTGCCAGCTTTACTGGGGCCGGGGACTTTGTGCAGCATTTT	CASFTGAGDFVQHF
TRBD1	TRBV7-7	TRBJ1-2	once	TGTGCCAGCAGCCCCCTCGGGACAGGGGTCAGTGGCTACACCTTC	CASSPLGTGVSGYTF
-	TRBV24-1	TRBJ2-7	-	TGTGCCACCAGTGATTTGGGGGCGAACGGGCAGTACTTC	CATSDLGANGQYF
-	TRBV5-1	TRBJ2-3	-	TGCGCCAGCAGCTTCGGACAAACCACAGATACGCAGTATTTT	CASSFGQTTDTQYF
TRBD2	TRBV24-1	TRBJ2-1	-	TGTGCCACCAGTGACCCTAAGCGGGGGGGGAGCAACCACAATGAGCAGTTCTTC	CATSDPKRGGSNHNEQFF
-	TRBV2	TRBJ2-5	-	TGTGCCAGCAGTGAAGGCAGGGGCTCAGGGACCCAGTACTTC	CASSEGRGSGTQYF
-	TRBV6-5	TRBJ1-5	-	TGTGCCAGCAGTCAGATCCGCCCCCAGCCCCAGCATTTT	CASSQIRPQPQHF
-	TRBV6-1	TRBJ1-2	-	TGTGCCAGCAGTCATCCGGACAGACAAGGGGGCTACACCTTC	CASSHPDRQGGYTF
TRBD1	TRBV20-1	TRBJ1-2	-	TGCAGTGCTAGTCCTACAGGGGGAGAAGGTGGCCACACCTTC	CSASPTGGEGGHTF
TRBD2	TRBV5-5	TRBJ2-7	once	TGTGCCAGCAGCTTGGTTGCGGGGGGGTCCTACGAGCAGTACTTC	CASSLVAGGSYEQYF
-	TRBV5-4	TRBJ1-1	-	TGTGCCAGCAGCCTCGAGACCATCAGGACTGAAGCTTTCTTT	CASSLETIRTEAFF
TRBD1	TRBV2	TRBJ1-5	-	TGTGCCAGCAGTTTTGACAGGGCCGCTTATCAGCCCCAGCATTTT	CASSFDRAAYQPQHF
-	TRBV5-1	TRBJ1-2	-	TGCGCCAGCAGCGGTTCGGGGAATGGCTACACCTTC	CASSGSGNGYTF
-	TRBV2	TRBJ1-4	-	TGTGCCAGCACCCTTGGGAGGAACGCCGAAAAACTGTTTTTT	CASTLGRNAEKLFF
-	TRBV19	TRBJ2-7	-	TGTGCCAGTAGTATCGACAAATCCTACGAGCAGTACTTC	CASSIDKSYEQYF
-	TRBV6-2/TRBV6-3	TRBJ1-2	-	TGTGCCAGCAGTTACTCGCAGGGTGGATCTAACTATGGCTACACCTTC	CASSYSQGGSNYGYTF
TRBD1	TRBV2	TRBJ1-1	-	TGTGCCAGCAGTGACCGAGGACAGGCTCTCACTGAAGCTTTCTTT	CASSDRGQALTEAFF
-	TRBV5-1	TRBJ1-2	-	TGCGCCAGCAGCCCCGGGGGCTATGGCTACACCTTC	CASSPGGYGYTF
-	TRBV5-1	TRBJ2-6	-	TGCGCCACGGGACTGACAGGGGCCAACGTCCTGACTTTC	CATGLTGANVLTF
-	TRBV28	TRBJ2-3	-	TGTGCCAGCAGGACGTGGGGCGGTGATAGCTCTCGGCTGGGCACAGATACGCAGTATTTT	CASRTWGGDSSRLGTDTQYF
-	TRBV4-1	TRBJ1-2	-	TGCGCCTCCCGATTTGACAGGACCAACTATGGCTACACCTTC	CASRFDRTNYGYTF